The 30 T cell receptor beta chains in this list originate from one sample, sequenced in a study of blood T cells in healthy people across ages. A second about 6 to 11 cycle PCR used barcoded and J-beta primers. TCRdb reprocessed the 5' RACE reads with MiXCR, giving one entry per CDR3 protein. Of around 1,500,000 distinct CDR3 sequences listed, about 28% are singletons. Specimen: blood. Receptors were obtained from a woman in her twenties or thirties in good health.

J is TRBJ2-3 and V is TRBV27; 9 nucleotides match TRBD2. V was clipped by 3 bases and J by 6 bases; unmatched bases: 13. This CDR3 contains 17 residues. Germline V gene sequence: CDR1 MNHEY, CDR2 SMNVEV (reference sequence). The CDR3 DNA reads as TGTGCCAGCAGTTTCTATCCGGCGGGGGGGCTGCAGGATACGCAGTATTTT. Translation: CASSFYPAGGLQDTQYF.

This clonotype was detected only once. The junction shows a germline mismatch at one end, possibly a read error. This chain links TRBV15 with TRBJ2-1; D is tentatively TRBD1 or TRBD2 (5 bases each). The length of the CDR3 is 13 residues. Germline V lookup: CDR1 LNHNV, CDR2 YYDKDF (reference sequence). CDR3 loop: CATSSQGDNKQFF. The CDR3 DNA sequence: TGTGCCACCAGCAGTCAGGGAGACAATAAGCAGTTCTTC.

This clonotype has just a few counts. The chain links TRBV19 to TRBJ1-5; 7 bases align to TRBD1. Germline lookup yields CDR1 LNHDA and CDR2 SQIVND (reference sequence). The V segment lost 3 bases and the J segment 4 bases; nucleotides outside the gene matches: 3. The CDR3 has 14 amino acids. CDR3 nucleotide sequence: TGTGCCAGTAGTATTATGACAGGGAATCAGCCCCAGCATTTT. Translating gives CASSIMTGNQPQHF.

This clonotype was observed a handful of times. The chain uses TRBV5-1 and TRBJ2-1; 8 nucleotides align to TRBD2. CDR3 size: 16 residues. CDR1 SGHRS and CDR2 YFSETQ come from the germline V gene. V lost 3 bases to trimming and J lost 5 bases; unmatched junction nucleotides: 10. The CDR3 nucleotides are TGCGCCAGCAGCTGGGGTGGCCTTAGCGGGGACAATGAGCAGTTCTTC. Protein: CASSWGGLSGDNEQFF.

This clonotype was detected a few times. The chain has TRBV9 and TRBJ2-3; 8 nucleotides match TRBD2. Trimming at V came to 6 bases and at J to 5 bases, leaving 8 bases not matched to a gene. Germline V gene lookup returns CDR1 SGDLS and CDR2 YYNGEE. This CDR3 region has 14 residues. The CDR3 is CASKRRGDQDTQYF. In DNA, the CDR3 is TGTGCCAGCAAAAGGCGGGGGGATCAAGATACGCAGTATTTT. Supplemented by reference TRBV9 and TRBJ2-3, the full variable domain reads DSGVTQTPKHLITATGQRVTLRCSPRSGDLSVYWYQQSLDQGLQFLIQYYNGEERAKGNILERFSAQQFPDLHSELNLSSLELGDSALYFCASKRRGDQDTQYFGPGTRLTVL.

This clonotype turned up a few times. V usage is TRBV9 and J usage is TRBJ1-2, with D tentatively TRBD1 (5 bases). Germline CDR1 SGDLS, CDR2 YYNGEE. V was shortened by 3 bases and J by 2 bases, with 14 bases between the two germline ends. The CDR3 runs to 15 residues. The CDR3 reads CASSETGTPNYGYTF. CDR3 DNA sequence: TGTGCCAGCAGCGAAACCGGGACTCCGAACTATGGCTACACCTTC.

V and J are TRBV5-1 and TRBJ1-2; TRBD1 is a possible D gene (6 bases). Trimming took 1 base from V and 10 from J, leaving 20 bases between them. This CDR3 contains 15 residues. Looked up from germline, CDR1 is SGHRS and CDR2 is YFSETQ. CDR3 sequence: CASSLRGGDTLDYTF. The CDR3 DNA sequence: TGCGCCAGCAGCTTGCGCGGCGGGGACACATTGGACTACACCTTC.

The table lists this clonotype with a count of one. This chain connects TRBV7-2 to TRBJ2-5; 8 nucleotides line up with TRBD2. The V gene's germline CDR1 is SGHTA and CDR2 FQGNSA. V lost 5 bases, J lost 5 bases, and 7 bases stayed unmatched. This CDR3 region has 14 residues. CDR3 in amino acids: CTSSEAGRGETQYF. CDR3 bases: TGTACCAGCAGCGAGGCCGGGAGGGGTGAGACCCAGTACTTC.

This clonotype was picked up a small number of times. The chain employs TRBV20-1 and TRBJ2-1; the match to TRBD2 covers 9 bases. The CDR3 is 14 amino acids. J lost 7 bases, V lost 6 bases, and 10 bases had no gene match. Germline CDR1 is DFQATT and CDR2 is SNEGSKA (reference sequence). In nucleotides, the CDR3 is TGCAGTGCCGAAGCGGGCGGGGGGGCAAATGAGCAGTTCTTC. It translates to CSAEAGGGANEQFF.

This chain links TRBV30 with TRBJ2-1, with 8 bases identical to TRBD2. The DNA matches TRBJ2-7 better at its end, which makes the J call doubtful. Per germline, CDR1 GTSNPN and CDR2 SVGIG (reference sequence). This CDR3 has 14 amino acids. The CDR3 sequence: CAWSSGLVSNEQYF. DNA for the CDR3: TGTGCCTGGAGCTCGGGACTAGTCTCTAATGAGCAGTACTTC.

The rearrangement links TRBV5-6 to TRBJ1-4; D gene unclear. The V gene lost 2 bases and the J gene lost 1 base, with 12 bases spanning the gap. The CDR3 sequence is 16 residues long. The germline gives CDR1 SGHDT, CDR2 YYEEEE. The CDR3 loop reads CASSFFRAETNEKLFF. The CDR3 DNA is TGTGCCAGCAGCTTCTTCCGCGCGGAAACTAATGAAAAACTGTTTTTT.

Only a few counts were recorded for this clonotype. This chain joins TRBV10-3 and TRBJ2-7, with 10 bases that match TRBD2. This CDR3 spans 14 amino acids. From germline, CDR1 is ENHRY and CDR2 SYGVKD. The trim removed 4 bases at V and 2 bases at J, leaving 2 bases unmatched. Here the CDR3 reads CAISASGSPYEQYF. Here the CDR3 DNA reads TGTGCCATCAGTGCTAGCGGGAGTCCCTACGAGCAGTACTTC.

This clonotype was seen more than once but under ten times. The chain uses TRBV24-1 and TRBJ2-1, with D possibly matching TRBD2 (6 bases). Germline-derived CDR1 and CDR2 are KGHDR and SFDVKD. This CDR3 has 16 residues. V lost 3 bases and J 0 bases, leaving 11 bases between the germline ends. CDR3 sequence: CATSDRLAVSYNEQFF. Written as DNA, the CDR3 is TGTGCCACCAGTGATCGTTTAGCGGTCTCCTACAATGAGCAGTTCTTC.

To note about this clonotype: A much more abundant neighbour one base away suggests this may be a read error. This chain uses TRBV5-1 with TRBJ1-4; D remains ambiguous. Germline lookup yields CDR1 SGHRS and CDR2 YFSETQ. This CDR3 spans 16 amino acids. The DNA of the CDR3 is TGCGCCAGCAGCTTGGATGCTGGGGTAACTAATGAAAGACTGTTTTTT. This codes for CASSLDAGVTNERLFF.

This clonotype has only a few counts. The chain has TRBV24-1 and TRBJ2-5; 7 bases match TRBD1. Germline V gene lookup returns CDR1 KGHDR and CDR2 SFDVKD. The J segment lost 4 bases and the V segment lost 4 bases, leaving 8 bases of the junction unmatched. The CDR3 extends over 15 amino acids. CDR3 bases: TGTGCCACCAGTGACCGACGACAGGGCCGAGAGACCCAGTACTTC. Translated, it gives CATSDRRQGRETQYF.

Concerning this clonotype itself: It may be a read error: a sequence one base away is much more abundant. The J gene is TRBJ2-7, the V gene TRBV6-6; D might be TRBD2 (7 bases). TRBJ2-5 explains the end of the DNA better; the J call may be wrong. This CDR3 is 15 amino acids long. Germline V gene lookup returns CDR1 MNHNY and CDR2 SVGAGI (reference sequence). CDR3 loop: CASSRTEGGSQTQYF. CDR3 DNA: TGTGCCAGCAGCCGGACAGAGGGAGGGAGTCAGACCCAGTACTTC.

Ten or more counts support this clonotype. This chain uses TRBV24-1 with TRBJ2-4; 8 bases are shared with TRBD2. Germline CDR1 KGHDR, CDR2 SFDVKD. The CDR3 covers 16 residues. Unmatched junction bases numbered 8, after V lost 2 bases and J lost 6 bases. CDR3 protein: CATSDSRRGALNIQYF. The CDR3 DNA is TGTGCCACCAGTGATTCCAGGCGGGGGGCATTAAACATTCAGTACTTC.

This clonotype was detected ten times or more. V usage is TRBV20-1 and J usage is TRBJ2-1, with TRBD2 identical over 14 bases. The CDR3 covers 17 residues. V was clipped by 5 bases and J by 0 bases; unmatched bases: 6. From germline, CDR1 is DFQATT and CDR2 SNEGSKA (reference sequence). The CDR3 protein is CSACGTSGGSSYNEQFF. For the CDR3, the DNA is TGCAGTGCTTGCGGGACTAGCGGGGGCAGCTCCTACAATGAGCAGTTCTTC.

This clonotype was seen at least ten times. In DNA, the CDR3 is TGTGCCAGCAGTATCCCTGTACAGGGTAGCTCCTACGAGCAGTACTTC. Encoded protein: CASSIPVQGSSYEQYF. J is TRBJ2-7 and V is TRBV28; the D gene is possibly TRBD1 (6 bases). Deletions cut 5 bases from V and 0 bases from J, with 17 bases between. The CDR3 totals 16 residues. Germline-derived CDR1 and CDR2 are MDHEN and SYDVKM.

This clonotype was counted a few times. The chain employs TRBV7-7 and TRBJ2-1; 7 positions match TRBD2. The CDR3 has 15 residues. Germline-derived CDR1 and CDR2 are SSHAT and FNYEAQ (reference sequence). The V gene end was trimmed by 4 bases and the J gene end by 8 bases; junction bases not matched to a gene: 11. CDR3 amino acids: CASSSNPSSGDEQFF. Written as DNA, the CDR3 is TGTGCCAGCAGCTCGAACCCTTCTAGCGGCGATGAGCAGTTCTTC.

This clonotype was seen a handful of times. The CDR3: CSAGNQGVQPQHF. The CDR3 nucleotides read TGCAGTGCGGGTAATCAGGGGGTTCAGCCCCAGCATTTT. The V gene is TRBV20-1, the J gene TRBJ1-5; 7 nucleotides align to TRBD1. CDR1 is DFQATT and CDR2 is SNEGSKA in the germline V gene (reference sequence). The CDR3 loop spans 13 amino acids. Unmatched junction bases numbered 8, after V lost 6 bases and J lost 6 bases.

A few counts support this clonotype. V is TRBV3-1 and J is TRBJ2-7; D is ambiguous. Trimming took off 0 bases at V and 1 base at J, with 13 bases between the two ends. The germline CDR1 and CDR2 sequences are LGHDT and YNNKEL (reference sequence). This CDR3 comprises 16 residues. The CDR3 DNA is TGTGCCAGCAGCCAAGAATGGCGGACGGGTTCCTACGAGCAGTACTTC. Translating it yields CASSQEWRTGSYEQYF.

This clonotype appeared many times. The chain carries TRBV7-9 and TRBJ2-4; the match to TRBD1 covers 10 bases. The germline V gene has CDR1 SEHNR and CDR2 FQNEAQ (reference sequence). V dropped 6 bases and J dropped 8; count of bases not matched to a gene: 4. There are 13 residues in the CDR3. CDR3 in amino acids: CASRPGQGDIQYF. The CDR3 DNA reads TGTGCCAGCAGACCTGGACAGGGGGACATTCAGTACTTC.

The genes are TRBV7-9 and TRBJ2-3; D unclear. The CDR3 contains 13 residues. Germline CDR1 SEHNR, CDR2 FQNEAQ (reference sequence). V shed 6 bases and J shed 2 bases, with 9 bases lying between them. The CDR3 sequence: CASRANPTDTQYF. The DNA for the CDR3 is TGTGCCAGCAGGGCTAACCCCACAGATACGCAGTATTTT.

CDR3 in DNA: TGTGCCAGCAGTTGGGTTCAGGCCCAAGAGACCCAGTACTTC. It encodes CASSWVQAQETQYF. This chain connects TRBV6-5 to TRBJ2-5; no clear D. The CDR3 totals 14 residues. Germline V gene data show CDR1 as MNHEY and CDR2 as SVGAGI. V was shortened by 4 bases and J by 1 base, with 10 bases between the two germline ends.

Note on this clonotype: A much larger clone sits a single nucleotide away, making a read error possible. Here the CDR3 DNA reads TGTGCCGGGGGACTAGCGGGCCTCTCCGCGGGTCGGAATGAGCAGTTCTTC. It specifies CAGGLAGLSAGRNEQFF. The chain carries TRBV12-3 or TRBV12-4 and TRBJ2-1, with 12 positions matching TRBD2. The CDR3 extends over 17 amino acids. J gave up 7 bases and V 11 bases, and 18 bases lay outside the gene matches.

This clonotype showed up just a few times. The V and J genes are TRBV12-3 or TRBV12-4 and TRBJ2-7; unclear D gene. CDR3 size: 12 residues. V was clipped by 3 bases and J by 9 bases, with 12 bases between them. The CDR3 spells CASSFGAGAQYF. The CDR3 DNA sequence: TGTGCCAGCAGTTTTGGAGCAGGCGCGCAGTACTTC.

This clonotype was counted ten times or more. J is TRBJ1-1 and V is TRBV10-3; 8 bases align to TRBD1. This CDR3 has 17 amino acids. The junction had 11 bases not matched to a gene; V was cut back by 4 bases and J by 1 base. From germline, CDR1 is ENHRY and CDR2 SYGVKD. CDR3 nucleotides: TGTGCCATCAGTGCCGGACAGGGTAGGGCCAAGAACACTGAAGCTTTCTTT. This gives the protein CAISAGQGRAKNTEAFF.

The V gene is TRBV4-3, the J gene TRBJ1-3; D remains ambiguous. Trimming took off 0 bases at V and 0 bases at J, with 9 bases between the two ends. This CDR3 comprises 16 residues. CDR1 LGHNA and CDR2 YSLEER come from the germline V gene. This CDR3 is CASSQDLRISGNTIYF. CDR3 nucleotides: TGCGCCAGCAGCCAAGATCTCAGGATCTCTGGAAACACCATATATTTT.

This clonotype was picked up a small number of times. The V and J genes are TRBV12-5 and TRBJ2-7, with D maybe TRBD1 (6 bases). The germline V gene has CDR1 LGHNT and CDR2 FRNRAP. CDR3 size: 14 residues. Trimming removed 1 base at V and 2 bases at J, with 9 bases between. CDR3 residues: CASGLDTGPYEQYF. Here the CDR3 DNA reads TGTGCTAGTGGTTTGGACACAGGGCCCTACGAGCAGTACTTC.